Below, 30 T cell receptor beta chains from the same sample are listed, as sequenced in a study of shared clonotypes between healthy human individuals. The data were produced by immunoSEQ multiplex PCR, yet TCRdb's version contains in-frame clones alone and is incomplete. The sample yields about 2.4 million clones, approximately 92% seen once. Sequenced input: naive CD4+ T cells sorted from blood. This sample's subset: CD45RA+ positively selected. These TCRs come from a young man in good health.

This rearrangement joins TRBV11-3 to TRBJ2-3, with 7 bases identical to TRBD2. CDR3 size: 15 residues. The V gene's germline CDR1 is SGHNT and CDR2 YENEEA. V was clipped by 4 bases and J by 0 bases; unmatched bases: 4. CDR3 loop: CASSSGGKSTDTQYF. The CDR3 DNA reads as TGTGCCAGCAGCTCGGGGGGTAAGAGCACAGATACGCAGTATTTT.

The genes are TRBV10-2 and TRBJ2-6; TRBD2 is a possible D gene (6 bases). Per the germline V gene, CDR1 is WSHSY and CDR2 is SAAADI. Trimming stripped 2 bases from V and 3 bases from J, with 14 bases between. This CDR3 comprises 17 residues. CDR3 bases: TGCGCCAGCAGTGAGGCATCGGGGGTTGGTGGGGCCAACGTCCTGACTTTC. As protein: CASSEASGVGGANVLTF.

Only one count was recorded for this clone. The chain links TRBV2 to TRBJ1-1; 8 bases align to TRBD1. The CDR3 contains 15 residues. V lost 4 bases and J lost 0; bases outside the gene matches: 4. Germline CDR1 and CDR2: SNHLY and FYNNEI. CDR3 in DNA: TGTGCCAGCAGTGTACAGGGGGGATTGAACACTGAAGCTTTCTTT. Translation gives CASSVQGGLNTEAFF.

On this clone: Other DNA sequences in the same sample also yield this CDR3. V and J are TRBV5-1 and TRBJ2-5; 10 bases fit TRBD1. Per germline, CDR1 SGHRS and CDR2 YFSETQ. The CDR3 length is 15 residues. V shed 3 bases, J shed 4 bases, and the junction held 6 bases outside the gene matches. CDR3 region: CASSSRTGGGETQYF. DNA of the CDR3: TGCGCCAGCAGCTCCCGGACAGGGGGGGGAGAGACCCAGTACTTC.

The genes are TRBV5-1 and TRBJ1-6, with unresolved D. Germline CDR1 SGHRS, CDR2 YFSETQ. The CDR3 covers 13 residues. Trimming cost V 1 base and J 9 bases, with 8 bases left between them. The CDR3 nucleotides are TGCGCCAGCAGCTTGATCCCCGTTTCACCCCTCCACTTT. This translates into CASSLIPVSPLHF.

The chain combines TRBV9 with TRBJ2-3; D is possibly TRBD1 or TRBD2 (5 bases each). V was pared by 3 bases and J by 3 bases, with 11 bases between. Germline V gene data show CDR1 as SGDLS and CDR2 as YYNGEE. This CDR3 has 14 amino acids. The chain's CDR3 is CASSAGEGTDTQYF. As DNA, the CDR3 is TGTGCCAGCAGCGCCGGAGAGGGGACAGATACGCAGTATTTT.

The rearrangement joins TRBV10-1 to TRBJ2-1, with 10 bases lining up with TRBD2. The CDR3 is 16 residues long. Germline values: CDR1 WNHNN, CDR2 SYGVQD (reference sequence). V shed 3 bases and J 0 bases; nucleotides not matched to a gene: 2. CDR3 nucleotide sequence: TGCGCCAGCAGTGATAGGACTAGCGGCTCCTACAATGAGCAGTTCTTC. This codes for CASSDRTSGSYNEQFF.

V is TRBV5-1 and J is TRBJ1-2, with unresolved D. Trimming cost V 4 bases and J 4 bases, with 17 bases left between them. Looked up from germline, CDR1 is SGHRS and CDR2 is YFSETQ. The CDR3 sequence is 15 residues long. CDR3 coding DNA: TGCGCCAGCAGCCCCCGGGGTTCGGGGTTCTATGGCTACACCTTC. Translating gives CASSPRGSGFYGYTF.

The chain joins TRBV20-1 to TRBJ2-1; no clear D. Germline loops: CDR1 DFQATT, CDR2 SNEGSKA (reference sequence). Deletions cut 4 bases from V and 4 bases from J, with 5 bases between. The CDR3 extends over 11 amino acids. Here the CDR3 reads CSAMGYNEQFF. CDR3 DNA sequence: TGCAGTGCTATGGGGTACAATGAGCAGTTCTTC.

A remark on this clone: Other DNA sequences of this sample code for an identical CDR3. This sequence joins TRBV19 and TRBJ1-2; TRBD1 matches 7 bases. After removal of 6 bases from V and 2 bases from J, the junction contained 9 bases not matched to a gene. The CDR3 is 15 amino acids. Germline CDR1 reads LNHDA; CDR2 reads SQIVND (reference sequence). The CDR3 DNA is TGTGCCAGTAGCACTACCCGGGACAGCAACTATGGCTACACCTTC. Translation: CASSTTRDSNYGYTF.

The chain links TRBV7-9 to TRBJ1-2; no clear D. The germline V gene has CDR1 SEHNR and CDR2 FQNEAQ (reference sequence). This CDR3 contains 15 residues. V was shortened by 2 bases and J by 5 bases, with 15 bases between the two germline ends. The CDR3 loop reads CASSLHVSPTYGYTF. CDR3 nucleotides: TGTGCCAGCAGCTTACACGTTTCCCCAACGTATGGCTACACCTTC.

CDR3 sequence reads: CASSPVRQGDSGNTIYF. CDR3 nucleotide sequence: TGTGCCAGCTCACCCGTTCGACAGGGAGATTCTGGAAACACCATATATTTT. The genes are TRBV18 and TRBJ1-3; 7 bases align to TRBD1. The CDR3 has 17 residues. V shed 3 bases and J 1 base; nucleotides not matched to a gene: 9. Germline lookup yields CDR1 KGHSH and CDR2 LQKENI. Filled out from reference TRBV18 and TRBJ1-3, the complete variable domain reads NAGVMQNPRHLVRRRGQEARLRCSPMKGHSHVYWYRQLPEEGLKFMVYLQKENIIDESGMPKERFSAEFPKEGPSILRIQQVVRGDSAAYFCASSPVRQGDSGNTIYFGEGSWLTVV.

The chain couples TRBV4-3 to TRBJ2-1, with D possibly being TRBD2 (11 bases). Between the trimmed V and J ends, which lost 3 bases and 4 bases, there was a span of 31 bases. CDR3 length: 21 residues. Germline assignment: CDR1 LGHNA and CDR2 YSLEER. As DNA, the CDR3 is TGCGCCAGCAGCCACGGGACAGGGGCGGGTAGCGGGAGGGCCTTGTACAATGAGCAGTTCTTC. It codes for CASSHGTGAGSGRALYNEQFF.

DNA for the CDR3: TGTGCCAGCAGCCTGGGACCGTACCAAGAGACCCAGTACTTC. It codes for CASSLGPYQETQYF. The gene calls are TRBV5-4 and TRBJ2-5; TRBD1 or TRBD2 may be the D gene (5 bases each). Germline CDR1 SGHNT, CDR2 YYREEE (reference sequence). The CDR3 is 14 amino acids. V lost 4 bases and J 0 bases, leaving 10 bases between the germline ends.

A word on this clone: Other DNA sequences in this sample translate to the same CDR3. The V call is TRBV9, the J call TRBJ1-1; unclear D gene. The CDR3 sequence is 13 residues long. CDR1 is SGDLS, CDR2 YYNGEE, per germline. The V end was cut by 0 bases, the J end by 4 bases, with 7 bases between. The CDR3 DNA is TGTGCCAGCAGCGTAGAAAGGGCCACTGAAGCTTTCTTT. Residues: CASSVERATEAFF. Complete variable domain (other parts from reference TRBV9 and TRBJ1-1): DSGVTQTPKHLITATGQRVTLRCSPRSGDLSVYWYQQSLDQGLQFLIQYYNGEERAKGNILERFSAQQFPDLHSELNLSSLELGDSALYFCASSVERATEAFFGQGTRLTVV.

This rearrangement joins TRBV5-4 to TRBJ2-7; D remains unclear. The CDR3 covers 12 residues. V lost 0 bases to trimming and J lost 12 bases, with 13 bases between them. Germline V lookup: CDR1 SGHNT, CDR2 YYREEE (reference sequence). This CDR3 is CASSLAGTNPYF. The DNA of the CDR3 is TGTGCCAGCAGCTTGGCAGGTACAAATCCGTACTTC. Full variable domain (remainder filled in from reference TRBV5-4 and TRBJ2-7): ETGVTQSPTHLIKTRGQQVTLRCSSQSGHNTVSWYQQALGQGPQFIFQYYREEENGRGNFPPRFSGLQFPNYSSELNVNALELDDSALYLCASSLAGTNPYFGPGTRLTVT.

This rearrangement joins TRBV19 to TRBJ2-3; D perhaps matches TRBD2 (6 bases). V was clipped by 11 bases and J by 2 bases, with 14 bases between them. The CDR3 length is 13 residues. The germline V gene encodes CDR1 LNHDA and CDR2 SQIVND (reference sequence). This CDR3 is CAPRRGPTDTQYF. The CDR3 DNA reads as TGTGCCCCCAGGCGGGGCCCCACAGATACGCAGTATTTT. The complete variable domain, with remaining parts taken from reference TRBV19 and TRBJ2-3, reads DGGITQSPKYLFRKEGQNVTLSCEQNLNHDAMYWYRQDPGQGLRLIYYSQIVNDFQKGDIAEGYSVSREKKESFPLTVTSAQKNPTAFYLCAPRRGPTDTQYFGPGTRLTVL.

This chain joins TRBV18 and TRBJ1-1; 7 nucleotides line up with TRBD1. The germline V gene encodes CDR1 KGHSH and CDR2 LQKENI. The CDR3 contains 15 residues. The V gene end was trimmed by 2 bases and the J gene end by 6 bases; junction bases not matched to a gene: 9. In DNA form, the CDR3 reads TGTGCCAGCTCACCAGAATCGACAGGGATCTCTGAAGCTTTCTTT. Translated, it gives CASSPESTGISEAFF.

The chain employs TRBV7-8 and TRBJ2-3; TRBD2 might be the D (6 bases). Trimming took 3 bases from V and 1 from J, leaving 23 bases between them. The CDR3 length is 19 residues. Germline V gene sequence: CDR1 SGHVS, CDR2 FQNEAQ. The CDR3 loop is CASSFPRSGNGGGTDTQYF. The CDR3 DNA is TGTGCCAGCAGCTTCCCCCGTAGCGGAAACGGTGGGGGCACAGATACGCAGTATTTT.

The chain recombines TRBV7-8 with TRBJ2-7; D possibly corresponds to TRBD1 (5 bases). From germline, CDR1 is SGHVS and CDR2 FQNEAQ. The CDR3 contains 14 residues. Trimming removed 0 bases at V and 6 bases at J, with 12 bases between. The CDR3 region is CASSLAQGYREQYF. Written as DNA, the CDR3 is TGTGCCAGCAGCTTAGCCCAGGGCTATCGCGAGCAGTACTTC. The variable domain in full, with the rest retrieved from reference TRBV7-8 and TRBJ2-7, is GAGVSQSPRYKVAKRGQDVALRCDPISGHVSLFWYQQALGQGPEFLTYFQNEAQLDKSGLPSDRFFAERPEGSVSTLKIQRTQQEDSAVYLCASSLAQGYREQYFGPGTRLTVT.

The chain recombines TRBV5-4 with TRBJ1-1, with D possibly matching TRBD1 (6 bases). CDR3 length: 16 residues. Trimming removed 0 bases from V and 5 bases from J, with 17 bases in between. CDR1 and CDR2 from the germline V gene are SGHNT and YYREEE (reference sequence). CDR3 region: CASSLAGSRGRTEAFF. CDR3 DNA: TGTGCCAGCAGCTTGGCCGGATCCAGGGGTAGGACTGAAGCTTTCTTT.

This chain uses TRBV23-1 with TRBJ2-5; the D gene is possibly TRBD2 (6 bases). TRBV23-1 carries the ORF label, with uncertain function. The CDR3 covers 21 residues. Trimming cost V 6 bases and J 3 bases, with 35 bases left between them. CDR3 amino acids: CASSRYSGGKGRPMAEETQYF. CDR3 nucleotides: TGCGCCAGCAGCCGATATAGTGGGGGGAAGGGACGCCCCATGGCCGAAGAGACCCAGTACTTC.

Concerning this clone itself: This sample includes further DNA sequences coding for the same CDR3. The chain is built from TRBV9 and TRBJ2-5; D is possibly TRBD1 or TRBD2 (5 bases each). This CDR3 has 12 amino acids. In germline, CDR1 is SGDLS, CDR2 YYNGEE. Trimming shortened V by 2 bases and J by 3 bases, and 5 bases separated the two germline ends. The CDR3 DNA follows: TGTGCCAGCAGCGTGGGGGAAGAGACCCAGTACTTC. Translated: CASSVGEETQYF. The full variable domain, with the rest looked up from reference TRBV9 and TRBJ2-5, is DSGVTQTPKHLITATGQRVTLRCSPRSGDLSVYWYQQSLDQGLQFLIQYYNGEERAKGNILERFSAQQFPDLHSELNLSSLELGDSALYFCASSVGEETQYFGPGTRLLVL.

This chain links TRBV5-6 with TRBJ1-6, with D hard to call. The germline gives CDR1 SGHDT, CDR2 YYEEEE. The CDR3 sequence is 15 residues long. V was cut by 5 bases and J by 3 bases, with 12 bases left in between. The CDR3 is CASRREGDYNSPLHF. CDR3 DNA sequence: TGTGCCAGCAGGAGGGAAGGTGACTATAATTCACCCCTCCACTTT.

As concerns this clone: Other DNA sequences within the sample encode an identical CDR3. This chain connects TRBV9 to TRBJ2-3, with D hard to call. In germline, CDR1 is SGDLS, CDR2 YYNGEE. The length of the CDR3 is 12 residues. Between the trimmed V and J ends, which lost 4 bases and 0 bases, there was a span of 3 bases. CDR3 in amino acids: CASSLSTDTQYF. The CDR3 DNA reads TGTGCCAGCAGCCTAAGCACAGATACGCAGTATTTT.

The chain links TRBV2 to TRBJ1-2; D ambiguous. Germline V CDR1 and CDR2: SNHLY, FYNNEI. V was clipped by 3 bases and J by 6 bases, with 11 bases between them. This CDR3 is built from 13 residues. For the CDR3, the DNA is TGTGCCAGCAGTGAGTCAGACGTCCATGGCTACACCTTC. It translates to CASSESDVHGYTF. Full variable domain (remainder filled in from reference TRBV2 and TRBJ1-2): EPEVTQTPSHQVTQMGQEVILRCVPISNHLYFYWYRQILGQKVEFLVSFYNNEISEKSEIFDDQFSVERPDGSNFTLKIRSTKLEDSAMYFCASSESDVHGYTFGSGTRLTVV.

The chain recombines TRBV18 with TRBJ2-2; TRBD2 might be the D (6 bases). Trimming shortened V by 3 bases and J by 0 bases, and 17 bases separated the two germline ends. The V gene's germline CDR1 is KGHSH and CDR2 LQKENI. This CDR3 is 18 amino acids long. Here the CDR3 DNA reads TGTGCCAGCTCACCGACACTAGCCCAGTTCGCGAACACCGGGGAGCTGTTTTTT. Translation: CASSPTLAQFANTGELFF.

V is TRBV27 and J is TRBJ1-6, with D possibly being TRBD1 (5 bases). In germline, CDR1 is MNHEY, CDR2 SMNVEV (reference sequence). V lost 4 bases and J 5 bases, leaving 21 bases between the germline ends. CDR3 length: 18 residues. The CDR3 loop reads CASSWRASGNHDNSPLHF. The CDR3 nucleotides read TGTGCCAGCAGTTGGAGGGCCTCAGGGAACCACGATAATTCACCCCTCCACTTT.

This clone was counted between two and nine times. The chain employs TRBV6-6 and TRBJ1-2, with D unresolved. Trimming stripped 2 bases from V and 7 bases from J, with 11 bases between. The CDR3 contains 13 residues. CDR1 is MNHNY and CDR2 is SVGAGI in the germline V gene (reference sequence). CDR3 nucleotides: TGTGCCAGCAGTTACGACGGGGATCGTGGCTACACCTTC. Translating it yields CASSYDGDRGYTF.

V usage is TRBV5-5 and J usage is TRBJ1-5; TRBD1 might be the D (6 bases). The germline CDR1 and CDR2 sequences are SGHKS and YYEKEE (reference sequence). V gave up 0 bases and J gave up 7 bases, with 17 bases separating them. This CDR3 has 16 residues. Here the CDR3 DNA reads TGTGCCAGCAGCTTGGGGCAGGGGTATCGTCCCCAGCCCCAGCATTTT. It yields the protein CASSLGQGYRPQPQHF. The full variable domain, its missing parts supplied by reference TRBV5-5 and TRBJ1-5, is DAGVTQSPTHLIKTRGQQVTLRCSPISGHKSVSWYQQVLGQGPQFIFQYYEKEERGRGNFPDRFSARQFPNYSSELNVNALLLGDSALYLCASSLGQGYRPQPQHFGDGTRLSIL.